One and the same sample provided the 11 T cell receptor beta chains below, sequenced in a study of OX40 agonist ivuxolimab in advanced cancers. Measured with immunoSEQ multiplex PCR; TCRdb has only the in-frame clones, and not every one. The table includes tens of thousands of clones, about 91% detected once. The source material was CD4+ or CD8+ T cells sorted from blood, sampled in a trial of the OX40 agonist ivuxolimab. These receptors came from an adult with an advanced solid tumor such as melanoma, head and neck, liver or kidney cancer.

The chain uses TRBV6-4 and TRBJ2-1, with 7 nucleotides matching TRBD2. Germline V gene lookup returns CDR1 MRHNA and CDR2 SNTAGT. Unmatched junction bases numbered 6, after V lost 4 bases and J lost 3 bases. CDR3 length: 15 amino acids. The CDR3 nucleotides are TGTGCCAGCAGTGTTGGGGGAGGGCGCTACAATGAGCAGTTCTTC. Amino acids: CASSVGGGRYNEQFF.

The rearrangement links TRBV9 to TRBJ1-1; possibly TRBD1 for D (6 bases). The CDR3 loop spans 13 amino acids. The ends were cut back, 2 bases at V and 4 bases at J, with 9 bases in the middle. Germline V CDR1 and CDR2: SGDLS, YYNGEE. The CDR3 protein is CASSVLQGTEAFF. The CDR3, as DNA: TGTGCCAGCAGCGTTTTACAGGGCACTGAAGCTTTCTTT.

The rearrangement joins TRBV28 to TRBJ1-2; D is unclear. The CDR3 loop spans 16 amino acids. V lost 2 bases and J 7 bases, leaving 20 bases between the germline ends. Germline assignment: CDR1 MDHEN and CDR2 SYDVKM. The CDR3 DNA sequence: TGTGCCAGCAGTTTAGGGCGGACTGCAAGAAGTGGTGGCTACACCTTC. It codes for CASSLGRTARSGGYTF.

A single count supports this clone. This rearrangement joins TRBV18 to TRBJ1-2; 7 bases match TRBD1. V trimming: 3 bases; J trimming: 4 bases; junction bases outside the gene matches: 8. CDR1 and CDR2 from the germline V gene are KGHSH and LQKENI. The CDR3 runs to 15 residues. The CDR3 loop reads CASSPLTGISYGYTF. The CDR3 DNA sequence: TGTGCCAGCTCACCCTTGACAGGGATTAGCTATGGCTACACCTTC.

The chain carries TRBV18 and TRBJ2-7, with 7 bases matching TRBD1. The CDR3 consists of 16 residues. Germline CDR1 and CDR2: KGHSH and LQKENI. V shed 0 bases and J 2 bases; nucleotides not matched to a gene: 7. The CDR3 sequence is CASSPPFGQDPYEQYF. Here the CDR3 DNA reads TGTGCCAGCTCACCACCGTTCGGACAGGACCCCTACGAGCAGTACTTC.

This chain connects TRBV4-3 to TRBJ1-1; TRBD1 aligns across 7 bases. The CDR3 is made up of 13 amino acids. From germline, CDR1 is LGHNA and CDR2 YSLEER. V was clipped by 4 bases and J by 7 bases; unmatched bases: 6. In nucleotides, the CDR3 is TGCGCCAGCAGCCGGCGACAGGGCGATGAAGCTTTCTTT. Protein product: CASSRRQGDEAFF.

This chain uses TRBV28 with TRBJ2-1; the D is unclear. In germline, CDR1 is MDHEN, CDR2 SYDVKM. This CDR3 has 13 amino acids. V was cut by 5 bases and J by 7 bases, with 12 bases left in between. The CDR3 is CASSLLVKNEQFF. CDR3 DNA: TGTGCCAGCAGTCTCCTCGTTAAGAATGAGCAGTTCTTC.

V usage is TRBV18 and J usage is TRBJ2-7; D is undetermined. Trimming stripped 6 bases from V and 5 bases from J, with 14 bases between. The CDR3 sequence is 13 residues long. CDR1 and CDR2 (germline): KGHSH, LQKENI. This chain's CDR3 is CASSPVSRDEQYF. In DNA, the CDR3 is TGTGCCAGCTCCCCTGTCTCACGTGACGAGCAGTACTTC.

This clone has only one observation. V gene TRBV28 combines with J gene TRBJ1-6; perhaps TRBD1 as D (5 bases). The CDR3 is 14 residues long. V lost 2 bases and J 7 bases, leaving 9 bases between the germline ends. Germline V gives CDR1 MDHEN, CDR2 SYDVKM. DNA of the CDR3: TGTGCCAGCAGTTTAGCAGGGATGAATTCACCCCTCCACTTT. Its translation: CASSLAGMNSPLHF.

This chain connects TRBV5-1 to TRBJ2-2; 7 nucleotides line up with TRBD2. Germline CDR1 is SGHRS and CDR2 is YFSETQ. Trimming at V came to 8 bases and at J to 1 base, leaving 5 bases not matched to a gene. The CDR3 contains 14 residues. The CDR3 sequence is CASYQRENTGELFF. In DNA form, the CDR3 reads TGCGCCAGTTATCAGCGGGAGAACACCGGGGAGCTGTTTTTT.

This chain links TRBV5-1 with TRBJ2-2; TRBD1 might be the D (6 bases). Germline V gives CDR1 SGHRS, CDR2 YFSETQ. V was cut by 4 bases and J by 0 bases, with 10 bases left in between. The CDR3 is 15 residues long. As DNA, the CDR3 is TGCGCCAGCAGCCCACAGGGTTCGAACACCGGGGAGCTGTTTTTT. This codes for CASSPQGSNTGELFF.